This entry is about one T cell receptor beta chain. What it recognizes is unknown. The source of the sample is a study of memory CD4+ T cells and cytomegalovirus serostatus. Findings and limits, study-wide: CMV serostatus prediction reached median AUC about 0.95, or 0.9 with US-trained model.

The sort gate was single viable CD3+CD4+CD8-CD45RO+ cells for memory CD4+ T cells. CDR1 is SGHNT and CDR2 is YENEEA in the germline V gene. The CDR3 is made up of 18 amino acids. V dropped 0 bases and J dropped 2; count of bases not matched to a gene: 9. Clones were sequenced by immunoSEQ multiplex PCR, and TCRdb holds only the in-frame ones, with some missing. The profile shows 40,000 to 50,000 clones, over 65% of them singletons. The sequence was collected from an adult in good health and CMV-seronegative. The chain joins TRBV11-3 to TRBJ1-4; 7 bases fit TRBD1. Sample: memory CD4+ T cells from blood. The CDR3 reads CASSLDGPGGSTNEKLFF. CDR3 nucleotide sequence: TGTGCCAGCAGCTTAGACGGGCCAGGGGGATCGACTAATGAAAAACTGTTTTTT.